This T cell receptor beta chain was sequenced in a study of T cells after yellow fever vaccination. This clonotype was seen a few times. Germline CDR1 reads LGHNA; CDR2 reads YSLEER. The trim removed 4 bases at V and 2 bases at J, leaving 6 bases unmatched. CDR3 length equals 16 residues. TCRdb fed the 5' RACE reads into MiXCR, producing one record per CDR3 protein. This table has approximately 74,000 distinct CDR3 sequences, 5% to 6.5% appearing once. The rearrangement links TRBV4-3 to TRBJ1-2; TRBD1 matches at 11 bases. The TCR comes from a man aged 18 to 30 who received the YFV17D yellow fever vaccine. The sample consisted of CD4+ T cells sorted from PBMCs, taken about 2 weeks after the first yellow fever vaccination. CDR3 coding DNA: TGCGCCAGCAGCCTTGGGACAGGGGGAACCAACTATGGCTACACCTTC. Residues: CASSLGTGGTNYGYTF.